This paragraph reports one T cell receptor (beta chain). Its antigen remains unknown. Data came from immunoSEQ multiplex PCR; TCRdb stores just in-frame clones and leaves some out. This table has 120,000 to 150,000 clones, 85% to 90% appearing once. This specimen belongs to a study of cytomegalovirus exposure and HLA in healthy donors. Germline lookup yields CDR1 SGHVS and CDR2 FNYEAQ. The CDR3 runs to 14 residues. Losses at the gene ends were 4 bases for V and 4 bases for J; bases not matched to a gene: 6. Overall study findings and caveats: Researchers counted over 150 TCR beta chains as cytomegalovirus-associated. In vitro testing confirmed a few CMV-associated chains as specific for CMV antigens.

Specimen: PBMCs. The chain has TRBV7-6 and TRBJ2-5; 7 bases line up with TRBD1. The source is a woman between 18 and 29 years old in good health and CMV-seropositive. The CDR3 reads CASSYKGARETQYF. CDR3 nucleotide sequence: TGTGCCAGCAGCTACAAGGGGGCTCGAGAGACCCAGTACTTC.